These 20 T cell receptor beta chains originate from one sample sequenced in a study of blood T cell repertoires in COVID-19. Libraries were prepared by immunoSEQ multiplex PCR; TCRdb keeps only in-frame clonotypes and omits some of them. The data contain about 200,000 clones, 86% of them singletons. The sample consisted of PBMCs or T cells enriched from blood (not recorded which). These receptors came from a man between 35 and 55 years old with acute COVID-19.

This chain joins TRBV7-7 and TRBJ2-7; 7 bases are a match to TRBD2. V lost 5 bases and J lost 2; bases outside the gene matches: 9. Germline CDR1 is SSHAT and CDR2 is FNYEAQ (reference sequence). This CDR3 is 15 amino acids long. The CDR3 loop reads CASSPNLGGAYEQYF. CDR3 sequence (DNA): TGTGCCAGCAGCCCCAATCTGGGAGGGGCCTACGAGCAGTACTTC.

This clone was seen many times. V and J are TRBV10-3 and TRBJ2-1; 11 bases match TRBD2. The CDR3 has 16 amino acids. The ends lost 5 bases at V and 6 bases at J; junction bases unmatched: 9. The germline CDR1 and CDR2 sequences are ENHRY and SYGVKD. The CDR3 coding sequence is TGTGCCATCAGTATAACTAGCGGGGGTGAATTCAATGAGCAGTTCTTC. It is translated as CAISITSGGEFNEQFF.

The chain joins TRBV6-5 to TRBJ1-2; 9 nucleotides line up with TRBD1. V was clipped by 1 base and J by 5 bases; unmatched bases: 2. Germline assignment: CDR1 MNHEY and CDR2 SVGAGI. The CDR3 consists of 14 residues. Written as DNA, the CDR3 is TGTGCCAGCAGTTACTTGGACAGGGGATATGGCTACACCTTC. Protein: CASSYLDRGYGYTF.

The chain combines TRBV6-5 with TRBJ2-1, with 13 bases aligning to TRBD2. The CDR3 sequence is 15 residues long. Per the germline V gene, CDR1 is MNHEY and CDR2 is SVGAGI. V lost 8 bases and J lost 8; bases outside the gene matches: 9. CDR3 amino acids: CASGTSGRGGYEQFF. CDR3 DNA: TGTGCCAGCGGTACTAGCGGGAGGGGGGGGTATGAGCAGTTCTTC.

This rearrangement joins TRBV11-3 to TRBJ2-1; possible D gene TRBD1, 6 bases. Per germline, CDR1 SGHNT and CDR2 YENEEA. V shed 5 bases and J shed 8 bases, with 16 bases lying between them. This CDR3 has 14 amino acids. CDR3 loop: CASSKQGLQDEQFF. CDR3 coding DNA: TGTGCCAGCAGCAAACAGGGTCTCCAGGATGAGCAGTTCTTC. Complete variable domain (other parts from reference TRBV11-3 and TRBJ2-1): EAGVVQSPRYKIIEKKQPVAFWCNPISGHNTLYWYLQNLGQGPELLIRYENEEAVDDSQLPKDRFSAERLKGVDSTLKIQPAELGDSAVYLCASSKQGLQDEQFFGPGTRLTVL.

The chain uses TRBV5-1 and TRBJ2-3, with D maybe TRBD2 (5 bases). CDR3 length equals 13 residues. The V gene's germline CDR1 is SGHRS and CDR2 YFSETQ. Trimming removed 3 bases at V and 5 bases at J, with 10 bases between. CDR3 in amino acids: CASSWTGEDTQYF. CDR3 bases: TGCGCCAGCAGCTGGACTGGGGAAGATACGCAGTATTTT.

The chain combines TRBV9 with TRBJ1-2; 11 nucleotides align to TRBD1. The CDR3 contains 14 residues. Germline V gene lookup returns CDR1 SGDLS and CDR2 YYNGEE. Germline trimming cut 5 bases from V and 2 bases from J; bases unmatched to any gene: 2. The CDR3, as DNA: TGTGCCAGCAGGCGGGACAGGGGGAACTATGGCTACACCTTC. Translated, it gives CASRRDRGNYGYTF.

The CDR3 region is CASSNTQYPETSGNEQFF. The CDR3 DNA sequence: TGTGCCAGTAGCAATACCCAATACCCCGAAACTAGCGGCAATGAGCAGTTCTTC. The chain has TRBV19 and TRBJ2-1; 8 bases fit TRBD2. Germline lookup yields CDR1 LNHDA and CDR2 SQIVND (reference sequence). Trimming removed 6 bases from V and 6 bases from J; junction bases left unmatched: 19. The CDR3 is made up of 18 amino acids.

V and J are TRBV19 and TRBJ2-3; D is possibly TRBD1 (6 bases). Germline V gives CDR1 LNHDA, CDR2 SQIVND (reference sequence). V gave up 5 bases and J gave up 4 bases, with 10 bases separating them. This CDR3 has 13 residues. CDR3 coding DNA: TGTGCCAGTAGTGTCAGGGGCGCAGATACGCAGTATTTT. Its translation is CASSVRGADTQYF.

The chain has TRBV18 and TRBJ2-3; 10 bases map to TRBD2. Germline values: CDR1 KGHSH, CDR2 LQKENI. The CDR3 has 16 residues. J was trimmed by 4 bases and V by 1 base; bases with no gene match: 5. CDR3 sequence: CASSPLWTSGADTQYF. CDR3 nucleotides: TGTGCCAGCTCACCACTTTGGACTAGCGGAGCAGATACGCAGTATTTT.

The chain recombines TRBV9 with TRBJ1-3; 9 positions agree with TRBD1. Trimming took 1 base from V and 1 from J; bases not matched to a gene: 3. This CDR3 is 16 amino acids long. CDR1 is SGDLS and CDR2 is YYNGEE in the germline V gene. Written as DNA, the CDR3 is TGTGCCAGCAGCGTAAGCGGACAGGGGTCTGGAAACACCATATATTTT. Encoded protein: CASSVSGQGSGNTIYF. The whole variable domain, remainder taken from reference TRBV9 and TRBJ1-3, is DSGVTQTPKHLITATGQRVTLRCSPRSGDLSVYWYQQSLDQGLQFLIQYYNGEERAKGNILERFSAQQFPDLHSELNLSSLELGDSALYFCASSVSGQGSGNTIYFGEGSWLTVV.

This chain connects TRBV6-5 to TRBJ2-5, with D perhaps TRBD1 (5 bases). CDR3 size: 15 residues. Germline values: CDR1 MNHEY, CDR2 SVGAGI. V was pared by 5 bases and J by 2 bases, with 15 bases between. The CDR3, as DNA: TGTGCCAGCAGTAGAATGACCCGACAGCAAGAGACCCAGTACTTC. Translating it yields CASSRMTRQQETQYF.

V usage is TRBV12-3 or TRBV12-4 and J usage is TRBJ2-5; 8 positions agree with TRBD1. The length of the CDR3 is 13 residues. V lost 4 bases and J lost 5; bases outside the gene matches: 3. The CDR3 here is CASSWDRSETQYF. In DNA, the CDR3 is TGTGCCAGCAGTTGGGACAGGTCGGAGACCCAGTACTTC.

The rearrangement joins TRBV10-3 to TRBJ2-1, with 10 bases lining up with TRBD2. CDR3 length: 15 amino acids. In germline, CDR1 is ENHRY, CDR2 SYGVKD. V gave up 9 bases and J gave up 5 bases; unmatched junction bases: 10. The chain's CDR3 is CAIRSASGRHNEQFF. In DNA form, the CDR3 reads TGTGCCATTAGGTCGGCTAGCGGGAGACACAATGAGCAGTTCTTC.

The rearrangement uses TRBV6-5 and TRBJ2-7; 7 nucleotides line up with TRBD1. CDR1 and CDR2 from the germline V gene are MNHEY and SVGAGI. V was clipped by 10 bases and J by 1 base; unmatched bases: 7. This CDR3 spans 13 amino acids. In nucleotides, the CDR3 is TGTGCCACCTCTAGGGACAGATCCTACGAGCAGTACTTC. It translates to CATSRDRSYEQYF.

The rearrangement joins TRBV28 to TRBJ2-7; TRBD2 aligns across 7 bases. CDR3 size: 14 residues. CDR1 MDHEN and CDR2 SYDVKM come from the germline V gene. V gave up 1 base and J gave up 5 bases; unmatched junction bases: 5. CDR3 nucleotide sequence: TGTGCCAGCAGTTTATCGGCGGGAGAGCACGAGCAGTACTTC. Its translation is CASSLSAGEHEQYF.

The J gene is TRBJ2-5, the V gene TRBV29-1; TRBD2 matches at 12 bases. This CDR3 contains 13 residues. Trimming cost V 7 bases and J 5 bases; bases outside gene matches: 5. Germline V lookup: CDR1 SQVTM, CDR2 ANQGSEA. The CDR3 protein is CSGRTSGTETQYF. In DNA, the CDR3 is TGCAGCGGCAGGACTAGCGGGACGGAGACCCAGTACTTC.

The sample holds one count of this clone. V and J are TRBV9 and TRBJ2-7; TRBD2 is a possible D gene (6 bases). Trimming shortened V by 0 bases and J by 7 bases, and 17 bases separated the two germline ends. Germline V CDR1 and CDR2: SGDLS, YYNGEE. The CDR3 covers 15 residues. The CDR3 region has the DNA TGTGCCAGCAGCGTAGAGACGGGAGTAGCGGATGAGCAGTACTTC. This encodes CASSVETGVADEQYF.

The chain uses TRBV7-9 and TRBJ2-6; D call uncertain. CDR1 is SEHNR, CDR2 FQNEAQ, per germline (reference sequence). The ends were cut back, 10 bases at V and 0 bases at J, with 19 bases in the middle. This CDR3 has 17 residues. CDR3 coding DNA: TGTGCCACATTTACCCCGTCACAACCCTCTGGGGCCAACGTCCTGACTTTC. This encodes CATFTPSQPSGANVLTF.

V usage is TRBV5-6 and J usage is TRBJ1-2; no definite D call. Per germline, CDR1 SGHDT and CDR2 YYEEEE. This CDR3 contains 11 residues. Between the trimmed V and J ends, which lost 2 bases and 6 bases, there was a span of 5 bases. The CDR3 DNA sequence: TGTGCCAGCAGCTTAGCCGATGGCTACACCTTC. Residues: CASSLADGYTF.